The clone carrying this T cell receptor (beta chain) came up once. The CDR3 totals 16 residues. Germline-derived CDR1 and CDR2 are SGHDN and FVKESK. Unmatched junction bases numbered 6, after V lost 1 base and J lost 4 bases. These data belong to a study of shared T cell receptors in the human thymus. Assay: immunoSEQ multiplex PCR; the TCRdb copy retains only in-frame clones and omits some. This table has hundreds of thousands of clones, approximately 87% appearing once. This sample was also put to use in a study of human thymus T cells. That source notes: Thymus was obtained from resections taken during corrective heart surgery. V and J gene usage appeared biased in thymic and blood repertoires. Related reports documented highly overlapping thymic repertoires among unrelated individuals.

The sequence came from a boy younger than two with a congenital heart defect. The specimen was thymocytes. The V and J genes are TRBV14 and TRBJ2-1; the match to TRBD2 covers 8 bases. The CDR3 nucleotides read TGTGCCAGCAGCCAAGCACCAGCGGGAGAGTACAATGAGCAGTTCTTC. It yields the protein CASSQAPAGEYNEQFF.